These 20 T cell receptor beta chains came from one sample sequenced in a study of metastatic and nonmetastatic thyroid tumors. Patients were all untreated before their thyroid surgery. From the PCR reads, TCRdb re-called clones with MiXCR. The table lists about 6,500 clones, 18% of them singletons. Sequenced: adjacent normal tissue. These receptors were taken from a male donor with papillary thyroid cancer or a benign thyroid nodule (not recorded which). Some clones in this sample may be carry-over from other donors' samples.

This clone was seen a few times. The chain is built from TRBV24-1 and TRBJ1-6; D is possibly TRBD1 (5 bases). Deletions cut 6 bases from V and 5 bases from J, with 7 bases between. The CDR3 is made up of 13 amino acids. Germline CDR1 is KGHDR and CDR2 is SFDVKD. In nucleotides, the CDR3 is TGTGCCACCAGTCAGACAGATAATTCACCCCTCCACTTT. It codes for CATSQTDNSPLHF.

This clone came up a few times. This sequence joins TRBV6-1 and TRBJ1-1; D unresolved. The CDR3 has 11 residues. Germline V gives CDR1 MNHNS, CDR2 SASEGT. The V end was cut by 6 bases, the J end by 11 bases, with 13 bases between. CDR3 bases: TGTGCCAGCAGGCAGTTACTGGGGGCTTTCTTT. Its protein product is CASRQLLGAFF.

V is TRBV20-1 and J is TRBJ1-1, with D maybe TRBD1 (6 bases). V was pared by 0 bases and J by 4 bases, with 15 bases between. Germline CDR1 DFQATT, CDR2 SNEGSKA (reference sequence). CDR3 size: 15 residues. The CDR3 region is CSARDSGRGVTEAFF. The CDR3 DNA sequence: TGCAGTGCTAGAGATTCGGGCAGGGGAGTCACTGAAGCTTTCTTT.

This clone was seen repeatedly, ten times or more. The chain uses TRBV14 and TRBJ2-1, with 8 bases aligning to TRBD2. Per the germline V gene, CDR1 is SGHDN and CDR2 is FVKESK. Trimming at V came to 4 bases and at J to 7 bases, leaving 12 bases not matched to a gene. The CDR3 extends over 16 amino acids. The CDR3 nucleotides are TGTGCCAGCAGCCTCCCAACCGGGACTAGGAGGAATGAGCAGTTCTTC. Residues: CASSLPTGTRRNEQFF.

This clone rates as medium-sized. CDR3 sequence: CSATDRKFYGYTF. For the CDR3, the DNA is TGCAGTGCTACGGACAGGAAGTTCTATGGCTACACCTTC. The V and J genes are TRBV20-1 and TRBJ1-2; 7 bases are shared with TRBD1. The CDR3 runs 13 residues. The junction had 6 bases not matched to a gene; V was cut back by 4 bases and J by 4 bases. CDR1 is DFQATT, CDR2 SNEGSKA, per germline (reference sequence).

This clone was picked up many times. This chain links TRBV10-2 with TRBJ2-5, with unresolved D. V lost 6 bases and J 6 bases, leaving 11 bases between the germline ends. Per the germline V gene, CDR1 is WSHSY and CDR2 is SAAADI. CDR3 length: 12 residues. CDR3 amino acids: CASSGPEKTQYF. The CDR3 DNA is TGCGCCAGCAGCGGACCGGAGAAGACCCAGTACTTC.

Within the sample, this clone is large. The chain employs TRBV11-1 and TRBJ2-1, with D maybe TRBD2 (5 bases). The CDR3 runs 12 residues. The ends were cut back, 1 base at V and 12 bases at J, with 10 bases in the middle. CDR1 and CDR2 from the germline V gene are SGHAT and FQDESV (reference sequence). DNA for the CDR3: TGTGCCAGCAGCTTAGGGGCCGCGGGGCAGTTCTTC. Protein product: CASSLGAAGQFF.

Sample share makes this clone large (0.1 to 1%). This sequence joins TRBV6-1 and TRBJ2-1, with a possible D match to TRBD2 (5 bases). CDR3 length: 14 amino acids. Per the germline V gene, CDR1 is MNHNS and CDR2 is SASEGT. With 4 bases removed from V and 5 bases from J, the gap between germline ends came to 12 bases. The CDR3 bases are TGTGCCAGCAGTGTCAGAGGGCGCCACAATGAGCAGTTCTTC. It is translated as CASSVRGRHNEQFF.

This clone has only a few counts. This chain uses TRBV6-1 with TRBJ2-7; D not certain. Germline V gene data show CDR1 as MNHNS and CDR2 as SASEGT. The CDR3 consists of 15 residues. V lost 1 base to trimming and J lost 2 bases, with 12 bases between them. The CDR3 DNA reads TGTGCCAGCAGTGAAGTGTGGCATTCGCCCTACGAGCAGTACTTC. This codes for CASSEVWHSPYEQYF.

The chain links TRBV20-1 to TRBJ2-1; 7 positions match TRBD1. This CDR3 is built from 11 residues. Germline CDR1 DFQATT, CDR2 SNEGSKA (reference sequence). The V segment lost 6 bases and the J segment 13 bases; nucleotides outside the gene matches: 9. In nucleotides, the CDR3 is TGCAGTGCCCCCCCACAGGGGCCACAGTTCTTC. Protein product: CSAPPQGPQFF.

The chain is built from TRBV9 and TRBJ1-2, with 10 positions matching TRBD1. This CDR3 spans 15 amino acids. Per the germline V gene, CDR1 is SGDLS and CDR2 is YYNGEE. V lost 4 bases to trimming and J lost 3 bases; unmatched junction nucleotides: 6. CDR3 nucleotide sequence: TGTGCCAGCAGCCTGGGGACAGGGGTGGACTATGGCTACACCTTC. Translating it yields CASSLGTGVDYGYTF.

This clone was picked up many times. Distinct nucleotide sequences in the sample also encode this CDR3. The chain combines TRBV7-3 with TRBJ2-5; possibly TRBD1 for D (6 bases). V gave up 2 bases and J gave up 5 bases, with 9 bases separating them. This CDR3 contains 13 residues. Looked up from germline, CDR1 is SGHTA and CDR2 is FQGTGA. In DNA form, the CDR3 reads TGTGCCAGCAGCTTATACAGGGACGAGACCCAGTACTTC. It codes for CASSLYRDETQYF.

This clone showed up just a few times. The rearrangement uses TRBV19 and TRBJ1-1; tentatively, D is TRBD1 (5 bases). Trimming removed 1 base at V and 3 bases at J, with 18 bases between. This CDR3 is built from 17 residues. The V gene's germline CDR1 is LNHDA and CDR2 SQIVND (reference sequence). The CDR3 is CASSIGRGQRRYTEAFF. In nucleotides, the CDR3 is TGTGCCAGTAGTATAGGGAGGGGCCAGAGAAGGTACACTGAAGCTTTCTTT.

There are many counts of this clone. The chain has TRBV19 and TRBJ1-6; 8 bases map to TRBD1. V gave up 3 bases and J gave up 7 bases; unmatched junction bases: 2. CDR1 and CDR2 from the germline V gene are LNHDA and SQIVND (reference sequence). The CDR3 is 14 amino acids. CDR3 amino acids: CASSMRTGNSPLHF. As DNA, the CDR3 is TGTGCCAGTAGTATGCGGACAGGGAATTCACCCCTCCACTTT.

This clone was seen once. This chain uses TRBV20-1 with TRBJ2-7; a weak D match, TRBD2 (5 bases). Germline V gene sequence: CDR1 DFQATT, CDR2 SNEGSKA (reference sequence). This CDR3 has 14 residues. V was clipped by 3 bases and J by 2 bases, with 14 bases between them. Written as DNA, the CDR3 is TGCAGTGCTAGTCCCGCGCGGGCCCCCTACGAGCAGTACTTC. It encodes CSASPARAPYEQYF.

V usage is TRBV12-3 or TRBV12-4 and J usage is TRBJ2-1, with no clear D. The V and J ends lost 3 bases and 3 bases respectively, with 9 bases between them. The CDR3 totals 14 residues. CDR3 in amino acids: CASSLWAVYNEQFF. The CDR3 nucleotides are TGTGCCAGCAGTTTGTGGGCAGTCTACAATGAGCAGTTCTTC.

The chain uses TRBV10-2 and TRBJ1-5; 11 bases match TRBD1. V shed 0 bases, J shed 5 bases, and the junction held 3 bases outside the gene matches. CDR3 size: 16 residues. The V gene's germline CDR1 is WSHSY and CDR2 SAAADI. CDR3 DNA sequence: TGCGCCAGCAGTGAGTCGGACAGGGGGCCAGATCAGCCCCAGCATTTT. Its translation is CASSESDRGPDQPQHF.

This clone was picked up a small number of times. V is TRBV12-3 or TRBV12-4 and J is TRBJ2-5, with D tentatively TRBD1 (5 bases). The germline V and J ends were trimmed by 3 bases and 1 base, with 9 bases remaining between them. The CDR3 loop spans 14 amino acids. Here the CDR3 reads CASSLLGRQETQYF. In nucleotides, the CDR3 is TGTGCCAGCAGTTTGCTGGGGCGCCAAGAGACCCAGTACTTC.

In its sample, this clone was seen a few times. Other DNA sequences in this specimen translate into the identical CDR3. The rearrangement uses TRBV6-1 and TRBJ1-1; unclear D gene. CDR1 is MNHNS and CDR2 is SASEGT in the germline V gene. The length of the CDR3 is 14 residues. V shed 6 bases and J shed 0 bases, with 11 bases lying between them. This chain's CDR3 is CASSPFGMNTEAFF. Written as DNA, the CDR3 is TGTGCCAGCAGCCCCTTTGGCATGAACACTGAAGCTTTCTTT.

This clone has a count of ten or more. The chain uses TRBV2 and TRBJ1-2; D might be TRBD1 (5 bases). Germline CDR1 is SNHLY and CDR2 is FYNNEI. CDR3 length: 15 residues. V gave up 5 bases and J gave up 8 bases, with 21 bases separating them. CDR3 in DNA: TGTGCCAGCAGTCCTCAGGGAGCTCAAAGTTGGGGCTACACCTTC. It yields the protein CASSPQGAQSWGYTF.